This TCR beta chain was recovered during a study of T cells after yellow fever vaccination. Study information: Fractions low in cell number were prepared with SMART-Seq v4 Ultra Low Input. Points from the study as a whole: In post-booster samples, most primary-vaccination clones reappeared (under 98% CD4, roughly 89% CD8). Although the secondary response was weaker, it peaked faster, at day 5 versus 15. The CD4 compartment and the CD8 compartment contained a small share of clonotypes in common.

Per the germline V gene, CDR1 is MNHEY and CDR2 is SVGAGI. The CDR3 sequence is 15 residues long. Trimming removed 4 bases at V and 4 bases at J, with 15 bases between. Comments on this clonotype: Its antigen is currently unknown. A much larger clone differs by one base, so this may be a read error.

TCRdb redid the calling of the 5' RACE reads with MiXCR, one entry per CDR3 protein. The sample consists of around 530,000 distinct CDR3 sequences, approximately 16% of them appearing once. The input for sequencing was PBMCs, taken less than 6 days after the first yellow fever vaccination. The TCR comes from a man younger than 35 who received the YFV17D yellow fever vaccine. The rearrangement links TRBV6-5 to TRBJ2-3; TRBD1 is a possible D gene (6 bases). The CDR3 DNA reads TGTGCCAGCAGTTTCGACAGGTGGCGGGCAGATACGCAGTATTTT. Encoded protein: CASSFDRWRADTQYF.